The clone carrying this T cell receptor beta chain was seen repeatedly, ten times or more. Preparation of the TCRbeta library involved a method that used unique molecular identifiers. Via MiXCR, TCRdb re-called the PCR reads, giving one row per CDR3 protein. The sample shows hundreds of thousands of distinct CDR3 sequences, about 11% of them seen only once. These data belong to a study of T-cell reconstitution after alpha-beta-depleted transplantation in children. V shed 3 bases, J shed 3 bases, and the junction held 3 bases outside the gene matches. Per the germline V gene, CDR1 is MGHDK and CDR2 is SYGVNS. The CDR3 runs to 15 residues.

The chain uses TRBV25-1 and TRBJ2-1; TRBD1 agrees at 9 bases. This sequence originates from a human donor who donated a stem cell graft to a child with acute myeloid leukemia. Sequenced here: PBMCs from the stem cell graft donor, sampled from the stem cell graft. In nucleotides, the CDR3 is TGTGCCAGCAGTGAGAGGACAGGGGACTACAATGAGCAGTTCTTC. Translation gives CASSERTGDYNEQFF.